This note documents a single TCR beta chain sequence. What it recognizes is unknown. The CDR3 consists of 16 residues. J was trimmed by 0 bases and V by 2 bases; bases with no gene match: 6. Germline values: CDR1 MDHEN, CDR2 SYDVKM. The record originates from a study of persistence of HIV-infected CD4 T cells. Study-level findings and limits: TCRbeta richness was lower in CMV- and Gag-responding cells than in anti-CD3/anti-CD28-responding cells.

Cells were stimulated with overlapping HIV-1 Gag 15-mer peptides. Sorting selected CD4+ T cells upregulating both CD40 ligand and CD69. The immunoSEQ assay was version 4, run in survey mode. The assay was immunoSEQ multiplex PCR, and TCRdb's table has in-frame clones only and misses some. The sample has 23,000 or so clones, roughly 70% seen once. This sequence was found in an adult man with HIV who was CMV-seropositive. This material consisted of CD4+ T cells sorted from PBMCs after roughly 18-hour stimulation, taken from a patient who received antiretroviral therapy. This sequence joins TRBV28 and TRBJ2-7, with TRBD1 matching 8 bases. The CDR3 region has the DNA TGTGCCAGCAGTTTAGGTCGGGACAGGAGCTCCTACGAGCAGTACTTC. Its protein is CASSLGRDRSSYEQYF.